This T cell receptor (beta chain) was sequenced in a study of blood T cell repertoires in COVID-19. The wider study: Italy, Spain and the United States were the sources of the convalescent and acute COVID-19 samples.

Germline CDR1 and CDR2: SGHRS and YFSETQ. Trimming cost V 0 bases and J 5 bases, with 8 bases left between them. The CDR3 runs 13 residues. Authors' processing steps: Counts of nucleated cells, estimated from reference gene primer amplification, were obtained. This table comes from immunoSEQ multiplex PCR, and its TCRdb copy is limited to in-frame clones, with some not included. V, J and clone size derive from that table, while D and trimming were established from the DNA sequence. The sample yields 200,000 or so clones, 80% to 90% seen once. The sample was peripheral blood. The V call is TRBV5-1, the J call TRBJ2-5; D is possibly TRBD1 (5 bases). This sequence was found in a woman of 80 years or more with acute or convalescent COVID-19. Here the CDR3 DNA reads TGCGCCAGCAGCTTGGAGGGGCATGAGACCCAGTACTTC. Residues: CASSLEGHETQYF. Based on the CDR3 plus reference TRBV5-1 and TRBJ2-5, the full variable domain is KAGVTQTPRYLIKTRGQQVTLSCSPISGHRSVSWYQQTPGQGLQFLFEYFSETQRNKGNFPGRFSGRQFSNSRSEMNVSTLELGDSALYLCASSLEGHETQYFGPGTRLLVL.